These 27 T cell receptor beta chains share one sample of origin, sequenced in a study of T cell responses to AZD1222 COVID-19 vaccine. Clones were sequenced by immunoSEQ multiplex PCR, and TCRdb holds only the in-frame ones, with some missing. The sample includes more than 100,000 clones, about nine tenths seen only once; the top ten take around 7.7%. The starting material was peripheral blood, obtained on day 0 of AZD1222 vaccination. Receptors originate from an adult in good health.

V usage is TRBV18 and J usage is TRBJ2-7; D is uncertain. V was pared by 3 bases and J by 3 bases, with 6 bases between. CDR3 length equals 12 residues. Germline V CDR1 and CDR2: KGHSH, LQKENI. CDR3 amino acids: CASSPDLYEQYF. CDR3 coding DNA: TGTGCCAGCTCACCCGACCTCTACGAGCAGTACTTC. The whole variable domain, remainder taken from reference TRBV18 and TRBJ2-7, is NAGVMQNPRHLVRRRGQEARLRCSPMKGHSHVYWYRQLPEEGLKFMVYLQKENIIDESGMPKERFSAEFPKEGPSILRIQQVVRGDSAAYFCASSPDLYEQYFGPGTRLTVT.

The chain is built from TRBV5-1 and TRBJ1-2; D gene uncertain. Germline assignment: CDR1 SGHRS and CDR2 YFSETQ. V shed 0 bases and J shed 3 bases, with 9 bases lying between them. The CDR3 totals 14 residues. CDR3 sequence: CASSLATEHYGYTF. The CDR3 DNA is TGCGCCAGCAGCTTGGCCACGGAACACTATGGCTACACCTTC.

The rearrangement uses TRBV11-2 and TRBJ1-3; unclear D gene. V was cut by 2 bases and J by 0 bases, with 8 bases left in between. CDR3 size: 15 residues. CDR1 is SGHAT and CDR2 is FQNNGV in the germline V gene. The CDR3 spells CASSLIGSSGNTIYF. The CDR3 coding sequence is TGTGCCAGCAGCTTAATCGGGAGCTCTGGAAACACCATATATTTT. The full variable domain, its missing parts supplied by reference TRBV11-2 and TRBJ1-3, is EAGVAQSPRYKIIEKRQSVAFWCNPISGHATLYWYQQILGQGPKLLIQFQNNGVVDDSQLPKDRFSAERLKGVDSTLKIQPAKLEDSAVYLCASSLIGSSGNTIYFGEGSWLTVV.

The chain couples TRBV7-6 to TRBJ2-7, with 9 bases aligning to TRBD2. CDR1 and CDR2 from the germline V gene are SGHVS and FNYEAQ. The CDR3 extends over 18 amino acids. V gave up 1 base and J gave up 2 bases; unmatched junction bases: 12. CDR3: CASSLVGARVAGAYEQYF. The DNA for the CDR3 is TGTGCCAGCAGCTTAGTCGGGGCCAGGGTAGCGGGGGCCTACGAGCAGTACTTC.

This rearrangement joins TRBV12-3 or TRBV12-4 to TRBJ2-3; maybe TRBD1 (6 bases). This CDR3 is built from 13 residues. Trimming took 4 bases from V and 6 from J, leaving 11 bases between them. CDR3 residues: CASSSGQGDTQYF. CDR3 sequence (DNA): TGTGCCAGCAGTTCAGGGCAGGGGGATACGCAGTATTTT.

In DNA, the CDR3 is TGCGCCAGCAGCCGGAGAGTTCTTGAATCACCCCTCCACTTT. As protein: CASSRRVLESPLHF. The chain uses TRBV4-1 and TRBJ1-6, with D hard to call. CDR3 length: 14 residues. Trimming stripped 4 bases from V and 10 bases from J, with 14 bases between. Germline CDR1 and CDR2: MGHRA and YSYEKL.

V gene TRBV6-2 or TRBV6-3 combines with J gene TRBJ2-7; TRBD2 matches 16 bases. Germline CDR1 and CDR2: MNHEY and SVGEGT. The CDR3 is 19 residues long. V lost 5 bases to trimming and J lost 6 bases; unmatched junction nucleotides: 16. CDR3 protein: CASSADRGTSGRAYSEQYF. DNA for the CDR3: TGTGCCAGCAGTGCCGACAGGGGGACTAGCGGGAGGGCCTACTCCGAGCAGTACTTC.

The rearrangement links TRBV28 to TRBJ2-1; 11 bases line up with TRBD2. The CDR3 consists of 15 residues. The V segment lost 2 bases and the J segment 6 bases; nucleotides outside the gene matches: 3. The germline V gene has CDR1 MDHEN and CDR2 SYDVKM. CDR3 nucleotides: TGTGCCAGCAGTTTAGGTACTAGCGGGAGCAATGAGCAGTTCTTC. Protein: CASSLGTSGSNEQFF.

The chain uses TRBV29-1 and TRBJ1-1; no definite D call. V lost 3 bases, J lost 10 bases, and 15 bases lay in between. The CDR3 totals 12 residues. The germline V gene has CDR1 SQVTM and CDR2 ANQGSEA. The CDR3 DNA reads TGCAGCGTTGATACGGGCGGAGCGGGAGCTTTCTTT. The encoded protein is CSVDTGGAGAFF. Using reference TRBV29-1 and TRBJ1-1 for the parts outside the CDR3, the full variable domain is SAVISQKPSRDICQRGTSLTIQCQVDSQVTMMFWYRQQPGQSLTLIATANQGSEATYESGFVIDKFPISRPNLTFSTLTVSNMSPEDSSIYLCSVDTGGAGAFFGQGTRLTVV.

The gene calls are TRBV5-1 and TRBJ2-2; 14 bases are a match to TRBD2. Germline V CDR1 and CDR2: SGHRS, YFSETQ. This CDR3 has 17 amino acids. V lost 4 bases and J lost 1; bases outside the gene matches: 3. CDR3 amino acids: CASSQGLAGGNTGELFF. The CDR3 DNA sequence: TGCGCCAGCAGCCAAGGACTAGCGGGAGGGAACACCGGGGAGCTGTTTTTT.

The genes are TRBV28 and TRBJ2-7; the D is unclear. CDR1 and CDR2 (germline): MDHEN, SYDVKM. The CDR3 spans 12 residues. Deletions cut 5 bases from V and 4 bases from J, with 9 bases between. The CDR3 loop is CASSNDGYEQYF. The CDR3 region has the DNA TGTGCCAGCAGTAATGACGGGTACGAGCAGTACTTC.

The chain has TRBV19 and TRBJ1-5; D is unclear. Per the germline V gene, CDR1 is LNHDA and CDR2 is SQIVND (reference sequence). Trimming pared 6 bases from V and 4 bases from J, leaving 13 bases between. This CDR3 has 14 amino acids. This chain's CDR3 is CASSLEAQNQPQHF. The DNA of the CDR3 is TGTGCCAGTAGCCTGGAGGCTCAGAATCAGCCCCAGCATTTT.

The gene calls are TRBV19 and TRBJ2-1, with 9 bases that match TRBD1. V shed 5 bases, J shed 1 base, and the junction held 9 bases outside the gene matches. Germline V CDR1 and CDR2: LNHDA, SQIVND (reference sequence). There are 17 residues in the CDR3. Written as DNA, the CDR3 is TGTGCCAGTAGTCCCCCCACAGGGGGCCCTTCCTACAATGAGCAGTTCTTC. The encoded protein is CASSPPTGGPSYNEQFF. The complete variable domain, with remaining parts taken from reference TRBV19 and TRBJ2-1, reads DGGITQSPKYLFRKEGQNVTLSCEQNLNHDAMYWYRQDPGQGLRLIYYSQIVNDFQKGDIAEGYSVSREKKESFPLTVTSAQKNPTAFYLCASSPPTGGPSYNEQFFGPGTRLTVL.

CDR3 in DNA: TGCGCCAGCAGCGGACAGGGGGCTGGAAACACCATATATTTT. Its protein is CASSGQGAGNTIYF. The rearrangement uses TRBV5-1 and TRBJ1-3; 10 bases are shared with TRBD1. Germline assignment: CDR1 SGHRS and CDR2 YFSETQ. J was trimmed by 2 bases and V by 4 bases; bases with no gene match: 0. There are 14 residues in the CDR3. Looking up the rest from reference TRBV5-1 and TRBJ1-3 gives the full variable domain: KAGVTQTPRYLIKTRGQQVTLSCSPISGHRSVSWYQQTPGQGLQFLFEYFSETQRNKGNFPGRFSGRQFSNSRSEMNVSTLELGDSALYLCASSGQGAGNTIYFGEGSWLTVV.

This chain uses TRBV3-1 (or the pseudogene TRBV3-2) with TRBJ2-7; tentatively, D is TRBD1 (5 bases). The CDR3 has 15 amino acids. Germline assignment: CDR1 LGHDT and CDR2 YNNKEL (reference sequence). V lost 5 bases to trimming and J lost 0 bases, with 14 bases between them. The CDR3 sequence: CASSSEGASSYEQYF. The CDR3 region has the DNA TGTGCCAGCAGCTCCGAAGGGGCGAGCTCCTACGAGCAGTACTTC.

This chain connects TRBV19 to TRBJ2-1, with D uncertain. V lost 5 bases, J lost 9 bases, and 20 bases lay in between. This CDR3 region has 15 residues. The V gene's germline CDR1 is LNHDA and CDR2 SQIVND (reference sequence). The CDR3 DNA reads TGTGCCAGTAGTTTCGCCGGGCCCAGTATTTCTGAGCAGTTCTTC. As protein: CASSFAGPSISEQFF.

The chain recombines TRBV5-8 with TRBJ1-5; D is ambiguous. The CDR3 has 15 residues. V was pared by 4 bases and J by 0 bases, with 11 bases between. The germline V gene encodes CDR1 SGHTS and CDR2 YDEGEE. The CDR3 nucleotides read TGTGCCAGCAGCACCGGAGACGCTAGCAATCAGCCCCAGCATTTT. Translated: CASSTGDASNQPQHF. Looking up the rest from reference TRBV5-8 and TRBJ1-5 gives the full variable domain: EAGVTQSPTHLIKTRGQQATLRCSPISGHTSVYWYQQALGLGLQFLLWYDEGEERNRGNFPPRFSGRQFPNYSSELNVNALELEDSALYLCASSTGDASNQPQHFGDGTRLSIL.

The CDR3 spells CATRGTGNQPQHF. The CDR3 coding sequence is TGTGCCACCAGGGGGACGGGGAATCAGCCCCAGCATTTT. The chain carries TRBV2 and TRBJ1-5; 7 nucleotides line up with TRBD1. The CDR3 runs to 13 residues. Germline V lookup: CDR1 SNHLY, CDR2 FYNNEI. V gave up 10 bases and J gave up 4 bases; unmatched junction bases: 7.

This sequence joins TRBV5-5 and TRBJ2-3; D remains unclear. This CDR3 comprises 12 residues. Germline V gene sequence: CDR1 SGHKS, CDR2 YYEKEE (reference sequence). V dropped 0 bases and J dropped 4 bases, with 3 bases sitting between them. In DNA form, the CDR3 reads TGTGCCAGCAGCTTGGCTTCAGATACGCAGTATTTT. Encoded protein: CASSLASDTQYF.

The V and J genes are TRBV5-8 and TRBJ1-1; a weak D match, TRBD1 (5 bases). Per germline, CDR1 SGHTS and CDR2 YDEGEE. This CDR3 is built from 15 residues. Trimming removed 0 bases from V and 2 bases from J, with 11 bases in between. The chain's CDR3 is CASSLEVGGNTEAFF. The CDR3 nucleotides read TGTGCCAGCAGCTTGGAGGTGGGGGGAAACACTGAAGCTTTCTTT.

This clone was seen only a few times. J is TRBJ2-7 and V is TRBV5-1, with 7 bases aligning to TRBD2. In germline, CDR1 is SGHRS, CDR2 YFSETQ. This CDR3 region has 16 residues. V gave up 3 bases and J gave up 0 bases; unmatched junction bases: 9. The CDR3 region is CASSSPGLVASYEQYF. The DNA for the CDR3 is TGCGCCAGCAGCTCCCCAGGACTAGTTGCCTCCTACGAGCAGTACTTC.

This clone was seen repeatedly, ten times or more. The rearrangement joins TRBV9 to TRBJ2-7; D unresolved. Trimming removed 0 bases from V and 2 bases from J, with 21 bases in between. This CDR3 has 18 residues. CDR1 is SGDLS, CDR2 YYNGEE, per germline. In DNA form, the CDR3 reads TGTGCCAGCAGCGTAGGTGGCTTCCTGGATAGCCCAACCTACGAGCAGTACTTC. Its protein product is CASSVGGFLDSPTYEQYF.

This clone appeared once. The chain carries TRBV30 and TRBJ1-2, with 7 bases lining up with TRBD1. Germline values: CDR1 GTSNPN, CDR2 SVGIG (reference sequence). This CDR3 region has 13 residues. The V segment lost 3 bases and the J segment 1 base; nucleotides outside the gene matches: 2. The CDR3 is CAWSRDSNYGYTF. CDR3 coding DNA: TGTGCCTGGAGCCGGGACAGTAACTATGGCTACACCTTC.

The chain links TRBV15 to TRBJ2-2; TRBD1 might be the D (7 bases). Trimming cost V 9 bases and J 3 bases, with 14 bases left between them. The CDR3 runs to 14 residues. The germline V gene encodes CDR1 LNHNV and CDR2 YYDKDF (reference sequence). The chain's CDR3 is CATSSRGDTGELFF. CDR3 nucleotides: TGTGCCACTTCGAGCAGGGGGGACACCGGGGAGCTGTTTTTT.

This chain connects TRBV7-8 to TRBJ2-7; 8 bases are shared with TRBD2. Per the germline V gene, CDR1 is SGHVS and CDR2 is FQNEAQ. Trimming removed 1 base from V and 2 bases from J; junction bases left unmatched: 10. The CDR3 consists of 17 residues. The CDR3 sequence is CASSLGVQPGGTYEQYF. As DNA, the CDR3 is TGTGCCAGCAGCTTAGGGGTCCAGCCGGGAGGGACCTACGAGCAGTACTTC.

V gene TRBV29-1 combines with J gene TRBJ2-1, with 13 bases lining up with TRBD2. The V segment lost 7 bases and the J segment 8 bases; nucleotides outside the gene matches: 2. The CDR3 extends over 12 amino acids. The germline V gene encodes CDR1 SQVTM and CDR2 ANQGSEA. The CDR3 loop reads CSAGLAGDEQFF. Here the CDR3 DNA reads TGCAGCGCCGGACTAGCGGGGGATGAGCAGTTCTTC.

Judged by abundance, this clone is medium-sized. This chain uses TRBV28 with TRBJ2-7, with a tentative D call TRBD1 (5 bases). Germline V CDR1 and CDR2: MDHEN, SYDVKM. V gave up 3 bases and J gave up 0 bases, with 15 bases separating them. There are 16 residues in the CDR3. The chain's CDR3 is CASSFGSSDSSYEQYF. The CDR3 DNA reads TGTGCCAGCAGTTTTGGGTCATCCGACAGCTCCTACGAGCAGTACTTC.